This T cell receptor beta chain came from a study of CD8+CD57+ T cells in acquired aplastic anemia. Selection for sequencing was limited to patients who had shown CD8+CD57+ cell expansion by flow cytometry. No therapy had been given to the patients at the time of blood sampling. Genomic DNA served as template for TCR beta VDJ and CDR3 profiling. TCRdb used MiXCR to reprocess the reads, holding one entry per CDR3 protein. The sample lists 450,000 to 550,000 distinct CDR3 sequences, approximately 32% occurring once. This clonotype was obtained from a human donor with aplastic anemia. The sequencing sample was made of sorted CD4+, CD8+, or CD8+CD57+ T cells (not recorded which) from PBMCs.

CDR3: CASRGGQASYEQYF. The CDR3 DNA reads as TGTGCCAGCAGGGGGGGGCAGGCTTCCTACGAGCAGTACTTC. The chain couples TRBV25-1 to TRBJ2-7, with D perhaps matching TRBD2 (7 bases). The germline V gene encodes CDR1 MGHDK and CDR2 SYGVNS. This CDR3 comprises 14 residues. The V gene lost 6 bases and the J gene lost 1 base, with 13 bases spanning the gap.